Below, 23 T cell receptor beta chains from the same sample are listed, as sequenced in a study of cytomegalovirus exposure and HLA in healthy donors. Researchers ran the PCR with 60 Vbeta and 13 Jbeta primers. Clones were sequenced by immunoSEQ multiplex PCR, and TCRdb holds only the in-frame ones, with some missing. This sample has roughly 93,000 clones, with about four fifths found just once. The sample was PBMCs. These receptors originate from a man aged 25 to 40 in good health and CMV-seronegative.

The chain links TRBV18 to TRBJ2-7; 9 bases are a match to TRBD1. V lost 1 base to trimming and J lost 2 bases; unmatched junction nucleotides: 3. The length of the CDR3 is 15 residues. Germline loops: CDR1 KGHSH, CDR2 LQKENI. CDR3 nucleotides: TGTGCCAGCTCACCACAGGGGACAGGGACCTACGAGCAGTACTTC. It specifies CASSPQGTGTYEQYF.

The V gene is TRBV6-4, the J gene TRBJ2-7; 9 bases match TRBD1. This CDR3 spans 13 amino acids. Trimming at V came to 6 bases and at J to 4 bases, leaving 4 bases not matched to a gene. Germline V gives CDR1 MRHNA, CDR2 SNTAGT. CDR3 sequence: CASRPGQGYEQYF. CDR3 bases: TGTGCCAGCAGACCGGGACAGGGATACGAGCAGTACTTC.

The chain employs TRBV5-4 and TRBJ1-1; D possibly corresponds to TRBD1 (6 bases). V dropped 0 bases and J dropped 1 base, with 16 bases sitting between them. Germline V gives CDR1 SGHNT, CDR2 YYREEE (reference sequence). The CDR3 runs to 17 residues. The CDR3 loop is CASSLGGGTGRNTEAFF. The CDR3 region has the DNA TGTGCCAGCAGCTTGGGGGGGGGCACAGGGAGGAACACTGAAGCTTTCTTT.

Only one count was recorded for this clone. The chain joins TRBV18 to TRBJ2-7, with 7 nucleotides matching TRBD1. Germline values: CDR1 KGHSH, CDR2 LQKENI. The CDR3 totals 15 residues. V was pared by 6 bases and J by 1 base, with 9 bases of the junction left unmatched. The chain's CDR3 is CASSQLTGSSYEQYF. In DNA, the CDR3 is TGTGCCAGCTCGCAGCTGACAGGGTCATCCTACGAGCAGTACTTC.

The V call is TRBV5-4, the J call TRBJ2-7, with 10 bases lining up with TRBD1. The junction had 3 bases not matched to a gene; V was cut back by 4 bases and J by 2 bases. Germline lookup yields CDR1 SGHNT and CDR2 YYREEE (reference sequence). The CDR3 consists of 14 residues. The DNA for the CDR3 is TGTGCCAGCAGCGGTGGGACAGGGGCCTACGAGCAGTACTTC. Amino acid sequence: CASSGGTGAYEQYF.

The chain joins TRBV10-3 to TRBJ1-2; D unresolved. This CDR3 contains 15 residues. The V gene's germline CDR1 is ENHRY and CDR2 SYGVKD. The germline V and J ends were trimmed by 4 bases and 5 bases, with 17 bases remaining between them. The CDR3 DNA is TGTGCCATCAGTGGCCCGGGGAAGGGAGGTTATGGCTACACCTTC. This gives the protein CAISGPGKGGYGYTF.

The rearrangement links TRBV10-2 to TRBJ1-5; D remains unclear. With 0 bases removed from V and 1 base from J, the gap between germline ends came to 13 bases. The CDR3 has 17 amino acids. The germline CDR1 and CDR2 sequences are WSHSY and SAAADI. The CDR3 sequence is CASSESISGKSNQPQHF. Here the CDR3 DNA reads TGCGCCAGCAGTGAGTCGATCTCGGGGAAAAGCAATCAGCCCCAGCATTTT.

J is TRBJ1-5 and V is TRBV19; 7 nucleotides agree with TRBD1. This CDR3 comprises 16 residues. The junction had 11 bases not matched to a gene; V was cut back by 4 bases and J by 5 bases. Germline assignment: CDR1 LNHDA and CDR2 SQIVND (reference sequence). The CDR3 sequence is CASSTLRQGPHQPQHF. CDR3 DNA: TGTGCCAGTAGTACTCTCAGACAGGGACCCCATCAGCCCCAGCATTTT. Variable domain in full (rest from reference TRBV19 and TRBJ1-5): DGGITQSPKYLFRKEGQNVTLSCEQNLNHDAMYWYRQDPGQGLRLIYYSQIVNDFQKGDIAEGYSVSREKKESFPLTVTSAQKNPTAFYLCASSTLRQGPHQPQHFGDGTRLSIL.

The chain couples TRBV4-2 to TRBJ2-1; 8 nucleotides align to TRBD2. V was pared by 0 bases and J by 4 bases, with 8 bases of the junction left unmatched. Germline V lookup: CDR1 LGHNA, CDR2 YNFKEQ. This CDR3 contains 17 residues. The CDR3, as DNA: TGTGCCAGCAGCCAAGATTTTTCGGGGGGGGCGTACAATGAGCAGTTCTTC. Translated: CASSQDFSGGAYNEQFF.

This clone was seen just once. This chain uses TRBV5-1 with TRBJ2-5; 13 nucleotides align to TRBD2. With the DNA end fitting TRBJ2-7 better, the J assignment may be wrong. Germline assignment: CDR1 SGHRS and CDR2 YFSETQ. The CDR3 has 15 residues. The CDR3 coding sequence is TGCGCCAGCAGCTTACTAGCGGGAGGGCCAGACGAGCAGTACTTC. Protein: CASSLLAGGPDEQYF.

The chain couples TRBV6-5 to TRBJ2-3; 11 positions match TRBD1. Germline V lookup: CDR1 MNHEY, CDR2 SVGAGI. The CDR3 spans 15 residues. After removal of 6 bases from V and 5 bases from J, the junction contained 7 bases not matched to a gene. CDR3 residues: CASSLRDRGVDTQYF. The CDR3 nucleotides read TGTGCCAGCAGCCTACGGGACAGGGGGGTAGATACGCAGTATTTT.

The chain recombines TRBV15 with TRBJ1-1, with D perhaps matching TRBD1 (6 bases). This CDR3 region has 13 residues. The V gene lost 2 bases and the J gene lost 8 bases, with 12 bases spanning the gap. From germline, CDR1 is LNHNV and CDR2 YYDKDF (reference sequence). Written as DNA, the CDR3 is TGTGCCACCAGCAGAAGACAGGTTTCGGAAGCTTTCTTT. Residues: CATSRRQVSEAFF.

The chain employs TRBV28 and TRBJ1-1; D may be TRBD1 (6 bases). The CDR3 loop spans 13 amino acids. Trimming pared 2 bases from V and 2 bases from J, leaving 6 bases between. The V gene's germline CDR1 is MDHEN and CDR2 SYDVKM. The CDR3 DNA follows: TGTGCCAGCAGTTTAGGGGGCAACACTGAAGCTTTCTTT. This encodes CASSLGGNTEAFF.

The V gene is TRBV9, the J gene TRBJ2-4; D not certain. The CDR3 has 13 amino acids. Germline CDR1 is SGDLS and CDR2 is YYNGEE. The V end lost 4 bases, the J end lost 8 bases, and 13 bases lay between the germline ends. The CDR3 region has the DNA TGTGCCAGCAGCCTCGACGGGTGGGACATTCAGTACTTC. Translation: CASSLDGWDIQYF. The entire variable domain, with the rest obtained from reference TRBV9 and TRBJ2-4, is as follows: DSGVTQTPKHLITATGQRVTLRCSPRSGDLSVYWYQQSLDQGLQFLIQYYNGEERAKGNILERFSAQQFPDLHSELNLSSLELGDSALYFCASSLDGWDIQYFGAGTRLSVL.

This clone was detected only a few times. This chain uses TRBV4-3 with TRBJ2-2; D call uncertain. V lost 0 bases to trimming and J lost 0 bases, with 5 bases between them. Germline V gene sequence: CDR1 LGHNA, CDR2 YSLEER. This CDR3 region has 15 residues. This chain's CDR3 is CASSQEAANTGELFF. The CDR3 region has the DNA TGCGCCAGCAGCCAAGAAGCCGCGAACACCGGGGAGCTGTTTTTT.

The rearrangement uses TRBV6-5 and TRBJ1-2; D might be TRBD1 (6 bases). From germline, CDR1 is MNHEY and CDR2 SVGAGI. This CDR3 has 14 amino acids. V lost 0 bases and J 9 bases, leaving 14 bases between the germline ends. The CDR3 is CASSYSQGQLRYTF. The CDR3 region has the DNA TGTGCCAGCAGTTACTCGCAAGGACAGTTACGCTACACCTTC.

This clone came up once. V usage is TRBV6-5 and J usage is TRBJ2-5, with 8 nucleotides matching TRBD2. J gave up 4 bases and V 7 bases, and 8 bases lay outside the gene matches. Per the germline V gene, CDR1 is MNHEY and CDR2 is SVGAGI. This CDR3 region has 14 residues. CDR3 sequence reads: CASKEGLVVETQYF. The CDR3 region has the DNA TGTGCCAGCAAGGAGGGACTAGTCGTAGAGACCCAGTACTTC.

This clone was observed a single time. The chain joins TRBV6-5 to TRBJ1-2; 9 nucleotides agree with TRBD1. The ends lost 5 bases at V and 4 bases at J; junction bases unmatched: 5. Germline CDR1 and CDR2: MNHEY and SVGAGI. The CDR3 runs to 14 residues. In DNA, the CDR3 is TGTGCCAGCAGTCCTTGGACAGGGGCCTATGGCTACACCTTC. It is translated as CASSPWTGAYGYTF.

This CDR3 is CASSRGTGYGETQYF. DNA of the CDR3: TGTGCCAGCAGCCGAGGGACAGGGTACGGAGAGACCCAGTACTTC. This rearrangement joins TRBV7-7 to TRBJ2-5; 9 positions agree with TRBD1. This CDR3 has 15 residues. Germline CDR1 and CDR2: SSHAT and FNYEAQ (reference sequence). After removal of 5 bases from V and 4 bases from J, the junction contained 8 bases not matched to a gene.

The gene calls are TRBV5-4 and TRBJ1-3; 7 bases are a match to TRBD1. The CDR3 contains 13 residues. V shed 0 bases and J 14 bases; nucleotides not matched to a gene: 8. Germline assignment: CDR1 SGHNT and CDR2 YYREEE (reference sequence). The CDR3 nucleotides read TGTGCCAGCAGCTTGGAACCGGGACAGAGGTTATATTTT. It translates to CASSLEPGQRLYF.

This clone was found a few times. V usage is TRBV2 and J usage is TRBJ1-4, with TRBD1 identical over 7 bases. J was trimmed by 8 bases and V by 6 bases; bases with no gene match: 6. This CDR3 spans 13 amino acids. Germline lookup yields CDR1 SNHLY and CDR2 FYNNEI. The CDR3 nucleotides are TGTGCCAGCAGGAACAGGGGAGGCGAAAAACTGTTTTTT. It codes for CASRNRGGEKLFF.

This clone was detected only a few times. The genes are TRBV5-6 and TRBJ1-2, with 7 bases identical to TRBD1. V trimming: 4 bases; J trimming: 7 bases; junction bases outside the gene matches: 10. Germline assignment: CDR1 SGHDT and CDR2 YYEEEE. This CDR3 has 14 amino acids. The CDR3 DNA is TGTGCCAGCAGCCCCGGGACAGCCTTTTTTGGCTACACCTTC. Translated: CASSPGTAFFGYTF.

The table lists this clone with a count of one. The J gene is TRBJ2-2, the V gene TRBV5-1; the match to TRBD2 covers 11 bases. The CDR3 consists of 16 residues. The germline V gene has CDR1 SGHRS and CDR2 YFSETQ. The V and J ends lost 0 bases and 4 bases, in that order; junction bases with no gene match: 2. The CDR3 spells CASSLVAGGSTGELFF. The CDR3 bases are TGCGCCAGCAGCTTGGTAGCGGGAGGGTCCACCGGGGAGCTGTTTTTT.